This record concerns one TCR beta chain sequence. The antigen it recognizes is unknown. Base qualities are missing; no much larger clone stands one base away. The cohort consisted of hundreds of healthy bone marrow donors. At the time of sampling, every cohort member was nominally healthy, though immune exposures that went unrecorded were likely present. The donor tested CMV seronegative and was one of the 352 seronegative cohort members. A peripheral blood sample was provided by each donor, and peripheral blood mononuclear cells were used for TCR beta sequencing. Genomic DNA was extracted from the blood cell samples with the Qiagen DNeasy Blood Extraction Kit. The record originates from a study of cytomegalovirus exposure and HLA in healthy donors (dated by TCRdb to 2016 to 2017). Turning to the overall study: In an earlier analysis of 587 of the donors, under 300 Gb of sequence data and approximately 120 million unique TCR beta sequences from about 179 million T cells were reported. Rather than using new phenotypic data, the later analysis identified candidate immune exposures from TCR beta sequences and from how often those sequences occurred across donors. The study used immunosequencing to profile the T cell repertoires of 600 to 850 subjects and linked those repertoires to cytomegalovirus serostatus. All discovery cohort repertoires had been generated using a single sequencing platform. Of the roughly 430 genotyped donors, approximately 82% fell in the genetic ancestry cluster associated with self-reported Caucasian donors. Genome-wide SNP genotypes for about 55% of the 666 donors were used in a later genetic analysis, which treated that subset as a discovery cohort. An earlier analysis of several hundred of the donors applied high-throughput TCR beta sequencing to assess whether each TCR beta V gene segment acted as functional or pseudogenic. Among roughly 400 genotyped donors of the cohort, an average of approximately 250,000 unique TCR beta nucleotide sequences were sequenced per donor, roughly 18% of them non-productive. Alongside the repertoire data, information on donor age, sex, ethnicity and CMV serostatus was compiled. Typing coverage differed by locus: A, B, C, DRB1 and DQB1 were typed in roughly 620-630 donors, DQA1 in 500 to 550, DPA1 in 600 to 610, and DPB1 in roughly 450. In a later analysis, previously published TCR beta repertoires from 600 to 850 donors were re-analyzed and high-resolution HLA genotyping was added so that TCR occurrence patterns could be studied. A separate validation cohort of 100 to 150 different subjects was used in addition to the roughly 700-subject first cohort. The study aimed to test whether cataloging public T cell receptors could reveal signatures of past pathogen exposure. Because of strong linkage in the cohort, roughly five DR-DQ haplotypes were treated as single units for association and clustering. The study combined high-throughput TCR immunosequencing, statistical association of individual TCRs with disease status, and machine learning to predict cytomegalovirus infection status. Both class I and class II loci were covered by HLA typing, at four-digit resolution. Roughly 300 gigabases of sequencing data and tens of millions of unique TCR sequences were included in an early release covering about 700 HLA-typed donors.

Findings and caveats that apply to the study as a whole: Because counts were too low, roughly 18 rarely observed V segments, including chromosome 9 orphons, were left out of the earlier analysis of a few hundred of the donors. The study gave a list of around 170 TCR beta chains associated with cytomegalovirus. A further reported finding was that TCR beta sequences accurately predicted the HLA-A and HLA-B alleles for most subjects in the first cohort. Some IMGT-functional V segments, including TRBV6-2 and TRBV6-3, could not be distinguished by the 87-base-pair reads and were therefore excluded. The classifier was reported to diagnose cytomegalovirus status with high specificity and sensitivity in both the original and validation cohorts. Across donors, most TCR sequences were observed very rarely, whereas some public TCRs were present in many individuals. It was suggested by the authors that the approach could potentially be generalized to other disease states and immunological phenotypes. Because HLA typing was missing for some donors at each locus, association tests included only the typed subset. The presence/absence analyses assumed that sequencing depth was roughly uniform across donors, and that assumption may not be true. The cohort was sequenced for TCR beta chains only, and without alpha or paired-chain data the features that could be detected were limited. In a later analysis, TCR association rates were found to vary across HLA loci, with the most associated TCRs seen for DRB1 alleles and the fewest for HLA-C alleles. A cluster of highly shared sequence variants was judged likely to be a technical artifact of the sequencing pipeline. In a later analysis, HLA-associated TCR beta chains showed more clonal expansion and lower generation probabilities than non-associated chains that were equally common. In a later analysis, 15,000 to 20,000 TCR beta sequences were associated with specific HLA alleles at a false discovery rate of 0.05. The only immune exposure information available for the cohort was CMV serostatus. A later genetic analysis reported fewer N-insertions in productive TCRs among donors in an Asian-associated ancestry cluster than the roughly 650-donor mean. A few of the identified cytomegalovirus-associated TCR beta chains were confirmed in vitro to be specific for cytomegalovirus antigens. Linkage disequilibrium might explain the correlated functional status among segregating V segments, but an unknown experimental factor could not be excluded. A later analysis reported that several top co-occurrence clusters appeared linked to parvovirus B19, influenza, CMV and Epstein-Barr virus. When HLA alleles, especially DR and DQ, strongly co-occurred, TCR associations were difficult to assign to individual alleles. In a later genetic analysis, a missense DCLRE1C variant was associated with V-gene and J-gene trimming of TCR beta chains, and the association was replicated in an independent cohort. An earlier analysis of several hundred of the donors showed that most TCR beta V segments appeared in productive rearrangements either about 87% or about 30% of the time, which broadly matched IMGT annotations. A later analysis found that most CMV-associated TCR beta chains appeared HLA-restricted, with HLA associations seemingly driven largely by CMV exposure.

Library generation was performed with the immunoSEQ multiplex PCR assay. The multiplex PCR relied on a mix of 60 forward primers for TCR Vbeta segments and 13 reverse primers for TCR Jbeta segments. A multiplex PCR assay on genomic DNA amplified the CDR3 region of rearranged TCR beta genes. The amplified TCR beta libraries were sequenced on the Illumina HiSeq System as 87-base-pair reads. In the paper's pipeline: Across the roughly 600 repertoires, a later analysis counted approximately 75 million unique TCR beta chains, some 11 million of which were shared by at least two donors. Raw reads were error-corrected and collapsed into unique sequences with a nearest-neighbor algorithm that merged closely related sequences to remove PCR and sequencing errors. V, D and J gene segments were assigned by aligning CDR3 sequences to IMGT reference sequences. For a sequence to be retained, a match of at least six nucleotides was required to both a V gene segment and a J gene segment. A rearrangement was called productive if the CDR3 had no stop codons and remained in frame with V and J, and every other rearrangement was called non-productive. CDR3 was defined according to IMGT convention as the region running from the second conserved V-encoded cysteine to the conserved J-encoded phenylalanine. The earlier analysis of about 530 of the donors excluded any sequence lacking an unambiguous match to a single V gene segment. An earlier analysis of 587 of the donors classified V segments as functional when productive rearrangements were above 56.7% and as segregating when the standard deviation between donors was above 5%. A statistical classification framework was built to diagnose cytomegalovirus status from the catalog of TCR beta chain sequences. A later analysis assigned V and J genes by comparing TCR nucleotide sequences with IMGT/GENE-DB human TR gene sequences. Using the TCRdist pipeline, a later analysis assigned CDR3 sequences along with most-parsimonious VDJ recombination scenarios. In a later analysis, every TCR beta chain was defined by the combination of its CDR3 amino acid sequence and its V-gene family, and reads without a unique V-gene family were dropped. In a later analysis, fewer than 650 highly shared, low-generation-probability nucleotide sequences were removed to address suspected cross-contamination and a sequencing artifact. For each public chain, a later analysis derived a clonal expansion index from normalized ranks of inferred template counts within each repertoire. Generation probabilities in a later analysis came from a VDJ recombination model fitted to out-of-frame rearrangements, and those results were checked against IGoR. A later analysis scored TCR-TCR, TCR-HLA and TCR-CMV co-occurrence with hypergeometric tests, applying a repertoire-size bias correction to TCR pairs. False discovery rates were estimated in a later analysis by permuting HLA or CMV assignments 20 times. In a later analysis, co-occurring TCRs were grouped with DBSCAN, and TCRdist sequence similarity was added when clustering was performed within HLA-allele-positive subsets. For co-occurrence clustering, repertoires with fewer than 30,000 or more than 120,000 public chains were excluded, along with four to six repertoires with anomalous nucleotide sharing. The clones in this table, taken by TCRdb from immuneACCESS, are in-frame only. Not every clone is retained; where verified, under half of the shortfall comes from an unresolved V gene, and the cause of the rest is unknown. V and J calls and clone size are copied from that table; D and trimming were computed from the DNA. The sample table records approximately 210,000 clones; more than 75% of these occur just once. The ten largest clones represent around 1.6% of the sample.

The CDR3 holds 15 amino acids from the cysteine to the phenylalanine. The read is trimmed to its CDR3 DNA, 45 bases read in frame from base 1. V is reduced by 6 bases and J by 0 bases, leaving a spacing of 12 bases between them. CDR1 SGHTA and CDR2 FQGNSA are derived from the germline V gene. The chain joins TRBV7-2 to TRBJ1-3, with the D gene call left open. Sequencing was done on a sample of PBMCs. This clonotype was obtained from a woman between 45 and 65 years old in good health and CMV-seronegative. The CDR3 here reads CASSPRHASGNTIYF. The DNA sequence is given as TGTGCCAGCAGTCCGCGACACGCCTCTGGAAACACCATATATTTT.